The text below deals with one TCR beta chain. The antigen remains undetermined. The source of the sample is a study of T cell repertoires in cytomegalovirus infection. Germline CDR1 SGHKS, CDR2 YYEKEE (reference sequence). The CDR3 is 17 residues long. J lost 1 base, V lost 1 base, and 10 bases had no gene match. TCRdb recomputed calls from the reads with MiXCR, one row per CDR3 protein. The top ten clones hold roughly 10% of a sample with approximately 490,000 distinct CDR3 sequences, 10% to 12% of them seen once. Study-wide findings and caveats: What dominated the ex vivo response were HLA-C-restricted CMV-specific TCR beta clonotypes. Carriers of CMV plus the relevant HLA were identified by cumulative public TCR beta family frequency.

This clonotype was obtained from a human donor in good health (CMV status not recorded). Some clones in this sample may be carry-over from other donors' samples. Sequenced: PBMCs. The chain uses TRBV5-5 and TRBJ1-2; 7 nucleotides match TRBD1. Written as DNA, the CDR3 is TGTGCCAGCAGCTTGCCGTCGGACAGGCCAAATAACTATGGCTACACCTTC. It translates to CASSLPSDRPNNYGYTF.